The sequence of this T cell receptor (beta chain) was determined in a study of blood T cell repertoires in COVID-19. The wider study: Sample material is recorded as cDNA or gDNA derived from T cells, B-cell-depleted T cells, or PBMCs.

How the authors handled the data: From reference gene primer amplification, estimates of nucleated cell counts were derived. Generated by immunoSEQ multiplex PCR, the TCRdb table keeps only in-frame clones and is missing some. Clone size and the V and J calls come from that table; the DNA yielded D and trimming. The sample includes around 270,000 clones, approximately 90% of them seen just once. Sequencing used peripheral blood. This clonotype was obtained from a man aged 40-49 years with acute or convalescent COVID-19.

The CDR3 loop is CASSFSGQGTTEAFF. In DNA form, the CDR3 reads TGTGCCAGCAGCTTTTCAGGACAGGGTACGACTGAAGCTTTCTTT. The rearrangement uses TRBV7-9 and TRBJ1-1, with 8 bases matching TRBD1. Germline V gene data show CDR1 as SEHNR and CDR2 as FQNEAQ (reference sequence). The CDR3 spans 15 residues. The junction had 8 bases not matched to a gene; V was cut back by 3 bases and J by 5 bases.